This T cell receptor (beta chain) stems from a study of neoadjuvant anti-PD-1 for oral cavity cancer. Whole-study context: Patients without progression received a fourth nivolumab dose around day 43, then surgical resection on days 50-56.

V gave up 6 bases and J gave up 10 bases, with 6 bases separating them. The CDR3 spans 9 residues. Per the germline V gene, CDR1 is SNHLY and CDR2 is FYNNEI. Notes on this clone: The antigen remains unidentified.

Overall study findings and caveats: Only three patients per response group were TCR-analyzed; validation needed. PBMC Gini-index clonality exceeded responders' in non-responders post-nivolumab.

Profiled with immunoSEQ multiplex PCR; TCRdb holds only in-frame clones, not every one. Among 73,000 or so clones listed, roughly 84% were seen once. Noted time point: after neoadjuvant nivolumab, at surgical resection. Cohort: HPV-negative, locally advanced oral cavity squamous cell carcinoma patients. This TCR was recovered from a person between 35 and 79 years old with oral cavity squamous cell carcinoma. The J gene is TRBJ1-1, the V gene TRBV2, with D unclear. Material: PBMCs, obtained after nivolumab (anti-PD-1) treatment. The CDR3 DNA reads as TGTGCCAGCAGAGTAACAGCTTTCTTT. It is translated as CASRVTAFF.